The 20 T cell receptor beta chains listed next were all sequenced from one sample in a study of T cell repertoires in ileal Crohn's disease. The time point: inflamed ileum from the surgical specimen. Clones were sequenced by immunoSEQ multiplex PCR, and TCRdb holds only the in-frame ones, with some missing. The sample contains some 17,000 clones, about 76% of which appear only once. The sample taken for sequencing was ileal tissue. The source is an adult with Crohn's disease.

This rearrangement joins TRBV7-3 to TRBJ2-1; D may be TRBD2 (6 bases). Germline CDR1 is SGHTA and CDR2 is FQGTGA. The CDR3 contains 15 residues. V shed 5 bases and J shed 8 bases, with 19 bases lying between them. This CDR3 is CASSTSGLPGDEQFF. CDR3 DNA: TGTGCCAGCAGCACCTCGGGACTGCCGGGTGATGAGCAGTTCTTC.

DNA of the CDR3: TGCGCCAGCAGCCGGGGACCGGAAAACACCATATATTTT. Translated, it gives CASSRGPENTIYF. The V gene is TRBV5-1, the J gene TRBJ1-3; the D gene is possibly TRBD1 (5 bases). The CDR3 is 13 amino acids. V was cut by 4 bases and J by 6 bases, with 11 bases left in between. Germline V lookup: CDR1 SGHRS, CDR2 YFSETQ.

The chain is built from TRBV25-1 and TRBJ2-7; D possibly corresponds to TRBD1 (6 bases). V lost 3 bases and J lost 3, with 18 bases in between. This CDR3 has 16 residues. CDR1 is MGHDK, CDR2 SYGVNS, per germline. CDR3 in amino acids: CASSDRHRDNFYEQYF. The CDR3 bases are TGTGCCAGCAGTGACCGCCACAGGGATAATTTCTACGAGCAGTACTTC.

The chain couples TRBV9 to TRBJ2-1, with D perhaps TRBD2 (5 bases). The germline V and J ends were trimmed by 7 bases and 5 bases, with 16 bases remaining between them. The germline CDR1 and CDR2 sequences are SGDLS and YYNGEE. The CDR3 spans 14 residues. The CDR3 protein is CASFGGTENNEQFF. The CDR3 coding sequence is TGTGCCAGCTTTGGAGGTACGGAGAACAATGAGCAGTTCTTC.

The V call is TRBV5-8, the J call TRBJ2-7; D is perhaps TRBD1 or TRBD2 (5 bases each). Trimming removed 7 bases from V and 4 bases from J, with 21 bases in between. Germline CDR1 SGHTS, CDR2 YDEGEE. The CDR3 totals 15 residues. The CDR3 loop is CASRLPRGVGYEQYF. In DNA, the CDR3 is TGTGCCAGCCGATTGCCGAGGGGCGTAGGGTACGAGCAGTACTTC.

The chain combines TRBV5-1 with TRBJ2-3, with TRBD2 matching over 9 bases. This CDR3 is 16 amino acids long. Trimming took 5 bases from V and 3 from J; bases not matched to a gene: 10. CDR1 is SGHRS and CDR2 is YFSETQ in the germline V gene. In nucleotides, the CDR3 is TGCGCCAGCAGTCTGGTCGGGGGACTAGCTACAGATACGCAGTATTTT. It encodes CASSLVGGLATDTQYF. The full variable domain, in which reference TRBV5-1 and TRBJ2-3 provide the parts outside the CDR3, is KAGVTQTPRYLIKTRGQQVTLSCSPISGHRSVSWYQQTPGQGLQFLFEYFSETQRNKGNFPGRFSGRQFSNSRSEMNVSTLELGDSALYLCASSLVGGLATDTQYFGPGTRLTVL.

This clone came up a few times. The gene calls are TRBV6-6 and TRBJ2-5; D is ambiguous. The CDR3 has 11 residues. V gave up 9 bases and J gave up 4 bases, with 9 bases separating them. The V gene's germline CDR1 is MNHNY and CDR2 SVGAGI (reference sequence). This chain's CDR3 is CASSSGETQYF. Written as DNA, the CDR3 is TGTGCCAGTTCCTCCGGAGAGACCCAGTACTTC.

The chain uses TRBV5-6 and TRBJ1-2; D uncertain. CDR3 length equals 15 residues. V dropped 4 bases and J dropped 2 bases, with 15 bases sitting between them. The germline gives CDR1 SGHDT, CDR2 YYEEEE. The CDR3 DNA reads as TGTGCCAGCAGCCTCTCCTTAATGTGGAACTATGGCTACACCTTC. As protein: CASSLSLMWNYGYTF. Using reference TRBV5-6 and TRBJ1-2 for the parts outside the CDR3, the full variable domain is DAGVTQSPTHLIKTRGQQVTLRCSPKSGHDTVSWYQQALGQGPQFIFQYYEEEERQRGNFPDRFSGHQFPNYSSELNVNALLLGDSALYLCASSLSLMWNYGYTFGSGTRLTVV.

This clone was counted between two and nine times. The V and J genes are TRBV18 and TRBJ2-1; D perhaps matches TRBD2 (5 bases). CDR3 length equals 15 residues. CDR1 and CDR2 (germline): KGHSH, LQKENI. V gave up 1 base and J gave up 6 bases, with 13 bases separating them. CDR3 DNA: TGTGCCAGCTCACCACTTTCGAGGGAGTCCAATGAGCAGTTCTTC. Translating gives CASSPLSRESNEQFF.

This chain links TRBV2 with TRBJ1-5, with D possibly TRBD1 on 5 matching bases. Per the germline V gene, CDR1 is SNHLY and CDR2 is FYNNEI. V lost 2 bases and J 5 bases, leaving 13 bases between the germline ends. The CDR3 contains 15 residues. The CDR3 is CASSETGRSHQPQHF. The DNA of the CDR3 is TGTGCCAGCAGTGAAACAGGTAGGAGTCATCAGCCCCAGCATTTT.

J is TRBJ2-1 and V is TRBV18; 7 nucleotides line up with TRBD1. CDR3 size: 16 residues. Losses at the gene ends were 4 bases for V and 7 bases for J; bases not matched to a gene: 13. Looked up from germline, CDR1 is KGHSH and CDR2 is LQKENI. The CDR3 protein is CASSRQPGQTSNEQFF. The CDR3 DNA is TGTGCCAGCTCACGGCAACCGGGACAGACCTCTAATGAGCAGTTCTTC.

The chain recombines TRBV25-1 with TRBJ2-3; TRBD1 agrees at 8 bases. This CDR3 spans 16 amino acids. V gave up 6 bases and J gave up 0 bases; unmatched junction bases: 8. CDR1 and CDR2 from the germline V gene are MGHDK and SYGVNS. The CDR3 loop reads CASSPTGGESTDTQYF. CDR3 coding DNA: TGTGCCAGCAGCCCTACAGGGGGAGAGAGCACAGATACGCAGTATTTT.

The chain carries TRBV28 and TRBJ1-4; 7 bases fit TRBD1. Germline-derived CDR1 and CDR2 are MDHEN and SYDVKM. This CDR3 spans 15 amino acids. The V gene end was trimmed by 5 bases and the J gene end by 7 bases; junction bases not matched to a gene: 10. The DNA of the CDR3 is TGTGCCAGCAGTCCTCGACAGGGTTGGGGTGAAAAACTGTTTTTT. Translating gives CASSPRQGWGEKLFF.

The chain combines TRBV6-4 with TRBJ2-2; 8 nucleotides align to TRBD1. This CDR3 contains 14 residues. J lost 3 bases, V lost 4 bases, and 1 base had no gene match. From germline, CDR1 is MRHNA and CDR2 SNTAGT. CDR3 in DNA: TGTGCCAGCAGTGCAGGGGGCGACACCGGGGAGCTGTTTTTT. It is translated as CASSAGGDTGELFF.

The J gene is TRBJ2-3, the V gene TRBV10-3; possibly TRBD2 for D (6 bases). Trimming left V 0 bases short and J 7 bases short, with 14 bases between. CDR3 length: 15 amino acids. Germline CDR1 and CDR2: ENHRY and SYGVKD. The CDR3 region has the DNA TGTGCCATCAGTGAGTCACTAGCAGCTCCCCATACGCAGTATTTT. It codes for CAISESLAAPHTQYF.

V gene TRBV18 combines with J gene TRBJ2-4; D is unclear. Germline assignment: CDR1 KGHSH and CDR2 LQKENI. V dropped 4 bases and J dropped 0 bases, with 13 bases sitting between them. The CDR3 extends over 16 amino acids. Here the CDR3 reads CASSLSDAQAKNIQYF. CDR3 DNA sequence: TGTGCCAGCTCACTATCAGATGCCCAAGCCAAAAACATTCAGTACTTC.

V is TRBV6-4 and J is TRBJ2-1, with 10 bases identical to TRBD1. The CDR3 is made up of 24 amino acids. Per germline, CDR1 MRHNA and CDR2 SNTAGT. J was trimmed by 4 bases and V by 0 bases; bases with no gene match: 27. The CDR3 protein is CASSDSSNPPDRGRRYEQYNEQFF. As DNA, the CDR3 is TGTGCCAGCAGTGACTCGAGCAATCCCCCCGACAGGGGGCGCAGGTATGAACAATACAATGAGCAGTTCTTC.

The chain carries TRBV5-1 and TRBJ2-7, with a tentative D call TRBD2 (5 bases). CDR1 SGHRS and CDR2 YFSETQ come from the germline V gene. This CDR3 is built from 15 residues. Trimming removed 2 bases from V and 4 bases from J, with 16 bases in between. The CDR3 DNA reads as TGCGCCAGCAGCTTCGAAAAGGTGGACTCTTACGAGCAGTACTTC. Encoded protein: CASSFEKVDSYEQYF.

The chain joins TRBV27 to TRBJ1-2; TRBD1 matches 7 bases. The germline gives CDR1 MNHEY, CDR2 SMNVEV (reference sequence). This CDR3 spans 14 amino acids. The trim removed 6 bases at V and 4 bases at J, leaving 8 bases unmatched. This chain's CDR3 is CASRPQGVSYGYTF. Written as DNA, the CDR3 is TGTGCCAGCAGACCTCAGGGGGTTAGCTATGGCTACACCTTC.

Remarks on this clone: Other DNA sequences from this sample encode an identical CDR3 as well. The genes are TRBV5-4 and TRBJ2-7, with TRBD1 matching over 11 bases. From germline, CDR1 is SGHNT and CDR2 YYREEE (reference sequence). Trimming took 4 bases from V and 3 from J; bases not matched to a gene: 3. The CDR3 spans 14 residues. This CDR3 is CASSPGTGGYEQYF. The CDR3 DNA follows: TGTGCCAGCAGCCCCGGGACAGGGGGCTACGAGCAGTACTTC.